The 24 T cell receptor delta chains below all came from one sample that was sequenced in a study of DNA immune sequencing with unique molecular identifiers. Genomic DNA underwent 32-plex PCR targeting all 8 TRDV and 4 TRDJ genes. Adapter PCR followed approximately 3 barcoding PCR cycles that attached a 12-nucleotide UMI. TCRdb reanalysed the multiplex PCR reads with CATT. Of approximately 5,000 delta-chain clones detected, about 12% appear once; the ten largest clones hold about 50%. The sample comprised gamma-delta T cells enriched from blood buffy coat, or unenriched PBMCs (not recorded which). The receptors were sampled from a human donor in good health.

This clone turned up a few times. The TCRdb protein comes from a much larger clone and disagrees with this DNA's translation at residue 4, likely due to a read error; the protein given here is derived from the DNA. The gene calls are TRDV2 and TRDJ3; D call uncertain. Germline CDR1 and CDR2: GEAIGNYY and EKD. The CDR3 extends over 20 amino acids. The CDR3 loop is CACNTVLTLGSSWDTRQMFF. CDR3 coding DNA: TGTGCCTGTAACACCGTACTGACCTTAGGGAGCTCCTGGGACACCCGACAGATGTTTTTC.

Note on this clone: TCRdb pairs this DNA with a much larger clone's protein that differs at residue 10, likely a read error; the protein shown was translated from the DNA. Other DNA sequences within the sample encode an identical CDR3. J is TRDJ1 and V is TRDV2; TRDD3 matches at 11 bases. CDR3 length: 15 amino acids. The germline CDR1 and CDR2 sequences are GEAIGNYY and EKD. The ends lost 5 bases at V and 5 bases at J; junction bases unmatched: 9. CDR3 DNA sequence: TGTGCCTGTGCCCAACTGGGGGATAGGGAAGATAAACTCATCTTT. This encodes CACAQLGDREDKLIF.

By sample share, this clone is medium-sized. Other DNA sequences of this sample code for an identical CDR3. V gene TRDV2 combines with J gene TRDJ3, with D hard to call. The CDR3 has 17 residues. The germline CDR1 and CDR2 sequences are GEAIGNYY and EKD. Trimming left V 0 bases short and J 0 bases short, with 8 bases between. Here the CDR3 DNA reads TGTGCCTGTGACACCGTACTGAGCTCCTGGGACACCCGACAGATGTTTTTC. This encodes CACDTVLSSWDTRQMFF.

This clone was seen just once. A far more abundant clone sits one base away, making this likely a read error. Within the sample, other DNA sequences also encode this same CDR3. The V gene call reads TRAV14/DV4; no J gene was called; the table assigns TRDD3, which was not confirmed against the DNA. Germline-derived CDR1 and CDR2 are TSDPSYG and QGSYDQQN (reference sequence). CDR3 length: 27 amino acids. CDR3 nucleotides: TGTGCAATGAGAGAGGGCCTCACAGTTCCTACGAAAGATCCCGTGGTCCGGATACTCCGTTACACCGATAAACTCATCTTC. Its translation is CAMREGLTVPTKDPVVRILRYTDKLIF.

This clone has at least ten counts. The chain recombines TRAV29/DV5 with TRDJ1, with 10 bases that match TRDD3. TCRdb records no J gene; here it was assigned by comparing the DNA to germline. The CDR3 has 19 amino acids. J gave up 2 bases and V 0 bases, and 16 bases lay outside the gene matches. Germline loops: CDR1 NSMFDY, CDR2 ISSIKDK. The CDR3 DNA reads TGTGCAGCAAGCGCGCTTCGAGGGGGGATACGTTCCTTTACCGATAAACTCATCTTT. This encodes CAASALRGGIRSFTDKLIF.

By proportion, this clone is large (0.1 to 1%). This same CDR3 is encoded by further DNA sequences in the sample. The J gene is TRDJ3, the V gene TRDV2, with 9 bases aligning to TRDD3. Trimming removed 4 bases from V and 0 bases from J; junction bases left unmatched: 12. The CDR3 is 20 amino acids. Germline CDR1 and CDR2: GEAIGNYY and EKD. The CDR3 loop is CACDPIVLGESSWDTRQMFF. The CDR3 coding sequence is TGTGCCTGTGATCCCATTGTACTGGGGGAAAGCTCCTGGGACACCCGACAGATGTTTTTC.

This clone appeared a few times. V is TRDV1 and J is TRDJ2; D might be TRDD3 (8 bases). TRDJ1 explains the end of the DNA better; the J call may be wrong. The germline CDR1 and CDR2 sequences are TSWWSYY and QGS. The CDR3 is 22 amino acids. The CDR3 DNA reads TGTGCTCTTGGGGACCGATGGGGTTCCTACGGAGGGCTGGGGGAAAACACCGATAAACTCATCTTT. Translating it yields CALGDRWGSYGGLGENTDKLIF.

This clone was seen a few times. This DNA's translation differs at residue 7 from TCRdb's protein, which comes from a much larger clone; a read error is likely, and the protein shown is translated from the DNA. The rearrangement joins TRDV2 to TRDJ1; D uncertain. The V and J ends lost 1 base and 0 bases respectively, with 17 bases between them. The CDR3 has 17 amino acids. CDR1 is GEAIGNYY, CDR2 EKD, per germline. The CDR3 bases are TGTGCCTGTGACACTCTGGCGGATGGAAAGTACACCGATAAACTCATCTTT. It translates to CACDTLADGKYTDKLIF.

The J gene corresponds to TRDJ1; a V gene call is absent; the table's D call of TRDD3 was not tested on the DNA. This CDR3 has 18 amino acids. The CDR3 protein is CALGELWGIGGSTDKLIF. The CDR3 DNA sequence: TGTGCTCTTGGGGAATTATGGGGGATAGGGGGGTCCACCGATAAACTCATCTTT.

Remarks on this clone: One base separates it from a far larger clone, so it is likely a read error. The rearrangement joins TRDV1 to TRDJ1, with TRDD2 matching 8 bases. Germline matching of the DNA provided the J gene here, since TCRdb leaves it blank. Unmatched junction bases numbered 31, after V lost 3 bases and J lost 4 bases. Germline V CDR1 and CDR2: TSWWSYY, QGS. This CDR3 has 23 residues. The CDR3 is CALGDLPRTSYVRGGTYNDKLIF. CDR3 DNA sequence: TGTGCTCTTGGGGACCTACCAAGGACTTCCTACGTCCGGGGGGGGACGTACAACGATAAACTCATCTTT.

This clone has a handful of counts. A far larger clone is off by one base, so a read error is likely. Other DNA variants within this sample encode the same CDR3. This rearrangement joins TRDV2 to TRDJ1; the D is unclear. The germline V gene has CDR1 GEAIGNYY and CDR2 EKD. The CDR3 length is 16 residues. Trimming took off 3 bases at V and 2 bases at J, with 18 bases between the two ends. CDR3: CACDPSDRKYTDKLIF. CDR3 nucleotides: TGTGCCTGTGACCCGTCCGATCGGAAGTATACCGATAAACTCATCTTT.

This clone occurred a few times. This DNA translates differently at residue 11 from the TCRdb protein, which is that of a much larger clone; a read error is likely, and the protein shown is the DNA's own translation. The CDR3 spells CACEIGLNWGLRAGWKLIF. CDR3 DNA: TGTGCCTGTGAAATAGGCCTAAACTGGGGGTTACGGGCCGGGTGGAAACTCATCTTT. The chain carries TRDV2 and TRDJ1, with TRDD3 matching 8 bases. Trimming took 4 bases from V and 8 from J; bases not matched to a gene: 26. The CDR3 contains 19 residues. Germline lookup yields CDR1 GEAIGNYY and CDR2 EKD.

This clone was seen only a few times. It is likely a read error: a sequence one base away is far more abundant. This same CDR3 is encoded by further DNA sequences in the sample. DNA for the CDR3: TGTGCCTGTGACACCATACTGCTTGGCGGGGGATATGATAAACTCATCTTT. This encodes CACDTILLGGGYDKLIF. The chain couples TRDV2 to TRDJ1, with TRDD3 matching 8 bases. With V trimmed by 0 bases and J by 5 bases, 13 bases remained unmatched. This CDR3 is built from 17 residues. The germline CDR1 and CDR2 sequences are GEAIGNYY and EKD.

This clone has just a few counts. TCRdb has a much larger clone's protein, which differs at residue 4 from the translation of this DNA, likely because of a read error; what is shown is the protein translated from the DNA. The gene calls are TRDV2 and TRDJ1, with 7 bases identical to TRDD3. This CDR3 has 18 residues. Germline assignment: CDR1 GEAIGNYY and CDR2 EKD. The CDR3 here is CACNTVSGGSLVPDKLIF. In DNA, the CDR3 is TGTGCCTGTAACACCGTATCCGGGGGATCCCTGGTGCCCGATAAACTCATCTTT.

This clone has a handful of counts. Only one base separates this from a far larger clonotype, so it likely reflects a read error. Within the sample, other DNA sequences also encode this same CDR3. This sequence joins TRDV2 and TRDJ3, with TRDD3 as a possible D gene (5 bases). Germline CDR1 is GEAIGNYY and CDR2 is EKD. This CDR3 has 17 residues. Here the CDR3 reads CACDTSPPSWDTRQMFF. The CDR3 DNA reads as TGTGCCTGTGACACATCGCCCCCCTCCTGGGACACCCGACAGATGTTCTTC.

In the case of this clone: A read error is the likely source, as a far larger clone sits one nucleotide away. This same CDR3 is encoded by further DNA sequences in the sample. This chain links TRDV2 with TRDJ3, with 13 bases aligning to TRDD3. CDR3 size: 20 residues. Germline CDR1 reads GEAIGNYY; CDR2 reads EKD. V was pared by 4 bases and J by 0 bases, with 8 bases of the junction left unmatched. The CDR3 DNA reads as TGTGCCTGTGATAAAGTACTGGGGGATACGCGCTCCTGGGACACCCGACAGATGTTTTTC. Translated: CACDKVLGDTRSWDTRQMFF.

This clone occurred many times. The V gene is TRDV2, the J gene TRDJ1, with a possible D match to TRDD3 (6 bases). V lost 1 base, J lost 1 base, and 9 bases lay in between. The CDR3 has 14 residues. Germline CDR1 and CDR2: GEAIGNYY and EKD. The CDR3 DNA reads as TGTGCCTGTGACACGCTGGGGTCCACCGATAAACTCATCTTT. Its translation is CACDTLGSTDKLIF.

The J gene was identified as TRDJ1, and no V gene was called; the table's D call, TRDD3, has no DNA check behind it. The CDR3 is 20 residues long. As DNA, the CDR3 is TGTGCTCTTGGGGAACTCTACCCTTCCTACGTGGATACTTACACCGATAAACTCATCTTT. This codes for CALGELYPSYVDTYTDKLIF.

In this sample, this clone turned up a few times. A far bigger clonotype differs at one base, so this is likely a read error. This sample includes further DNA sequences coding for the same CDR3. The chain combines TRDV2 with TRDJ1, with 9 bases that match TRDD3. This CDR3 is 17 amino acids long. CDR1 and CDR2 (germline): GEAIGNYY, EKD. CDR3 protein: CACDTLGDGKYTDKLIF. The CDR3 coding sequence is TGTGCCTGCGACACTCTGGGGGATGGAAAGTACACCGATAAACTCATCTTT.

The table lists this clone with a few counts. The J gene is TRDJ1, the V gene TRDV1; 9 bases are shared with TRDD3. The J gene was not available in TCRdb and was assigned here by matching the DNA to germline segments. V gave up 0 bases and J gave up 0 bases; unmatched junction bases: 26. CDR3 length equals 24 residues. Germline lookup yields CDR1 TSWWSYY and CDR2 QGS. The CDR3 coding sequence is TGTGCTCTTGGGGAACTAGCGACCCTGGTCCCTGGGGATACGATCCCCCCGTACACCGATAAACTCATCTTT. Residues: CALGELATLVPGDTIPPYTDKLIF.

For this clone: A read error is likely here: a far larger clone is one base away. Other DNA sequences within the sample encode an identical CDR3. This chain joins TRDV2 and TRDJ1, with TRDD3 identical over 7 bases. Germline trimming cut 3 bases from V and 3 bases from J; bases unmatched to any gene: 9. Per the germline V gene, CDR1 is GEAIGNYY and CDR2 is EKD. The length of the CDR3 is 15 residues. CDR3 region: CACDYVVGDPDKLIF. In nucleotides, the CDR3 is TGTGCCTGTGACTATGTCGTGGGGGACCCCGATAAACTCATCTTT.

This clone is large. This chain joins TRDV1 and TRDJ1, with TRDD3 matching over 10 bases. Germline V gene lookup returns CDR1 TSWWSYY and CDR2 QGS. The CDR3 loop spans 26 amino acids. The V segment lost 0 bases and the J segment 0 bases; nucleotides outside the gene matches: 31. Written as DNA, the CDR3 is TGTGCTCTTGGGGAACTGGGGTTCCTACAGTCCTTAACTGGGGGATCTTCTTCTTTGTACACCGATAAACTCATCTTT. This sequence encodes CALGELGFLQSLTGGSSSLYTDKLIF.

In its sample, this clone was seen a few times. The protein TCRdb lists belongs to a much larger clone and differs from this DNA's translation at residue 11, which points to a read error; the protein shown is made from the DNA. The V gene is TRDV3, the J gene TRDJ2; possible D gene TRDD3, 6 bases. The germline CDR1 and CDR2 sequences are TVYSNPD and GDNSRS (reference sequence). V lost 5 bases and J 9 bases, leaving 25 bases between the germline ends. CDR3 size: 15 residues. This CDR3 reads CAPLGGVDSTPQLFF. The CDR3, as DNA: TGTGCCCCGTTGGGGGGGGTCGATTCAACGCCACAACTCTTCTTT.

The chain combines TRDV1 with TRDJ1, with 10 positions matching TRDD3. TCRdb records no J gene; here it was assigned by comparing the DNA to germline. CDR1 is TSWWSYY, CDR2 QGS, per germline. The CDR3 spans 21 residues. Germline trimming cut 1 base from V and 0 bases from J; bases unmatched to any gene: 17. Here the CDR3 reads CALGEPSYDWGIPCYTDKLIF. The CDR3 DNA reads TGTGCTCTTGGGGAACCTTCCTACGACTGGGGGATCCCCTGTTACACCGATAAACTCATCTTT.